A selection of T cell receptor beta chains follows, all from one sample in a study of shared clonotypes between healthy human individuals. Data came from immunoSEQ multiplex PCR; TCRdb stores just in-frame clones and leaves some out. The sample records about 1 million clones, around 76% being singletons. Sequenced: memory CD4+ T cells sorted from blood. All receptors come from a man younger than 35 in good health. Each CDR3 is given with its conserved first and last residue. A D gene is named only where the DNA matches it firmly. The size of a clone is reported for some rows only, either as once, few or many, or as a class for expanded clones.

J	size	V	D	CDR3	DNA
TRBJ1-1	-	TRBV9	-	CASSFGMGGEAFF	TGTGCCAGCAGCTTTGGGATGGGAGGGGAAGCTTTCTTT
TRBJ2-2	-	TRBV5-1	-	CASSFEVAGANTGELFF	TGCGCCAGCAGCTTCGAAGTGGCAGGGGCAAACACCGGGGAGCTGTTTTTT
TRBJ2-3	once	TRBV28	-	CALGIRPGADTQYF	TGTGCCTTGGGGATTCGGCCAGGGGCGGATACGCAGTATTTT
TRBJ1-1	-	TRBV6-1	-	CASSEGIGNTEAFF	TGTGCCAGCAGTGAAGGAATAGGGAACACTGAAGCTTTCTTT
TRBJ1-1	-	TRBV21-1	-	CAREHKDTTGGYPNEAFF	TGTGCCCGGGAGCACAAAGATACGACAGGGGGCTACCCCAATGAAGCTTTCTTT
TRBJ2-7	once	TRBV7-2	-	CASSANSKGEQYF	TGTGCCAGCAGCGCAAACTCAAAGGGCGAGCAGTACTTC
TRBJ2-2	-	TRBV7-8	-	CASRKGPGPGELFF	TGTGCCAGCAGAAAGGGCCCCGGACCCGGGGAGCTGTTTTTT
TRBJ1-1	-	TRBV27	TRBD1	CASSLFRGGTEAFF	TGTGCCAGCAGTTTATTCAGGGGGGGCACTGAAGCTTTCTTT
TRBJ2-2	few	TRBV28	TRBD2	CASSFGLAANTGELFF	TGTGCCAGCAGTTTCGGCCTAGCGGCGAACACCGGGGAGCTGTTTTTT
TRBJ2-5	-	TRBV10-3	-	CAISGYGANQETQYF	TGTGCCATCAGTGGGTACGGGGCCAACCAAGAGACCCAGTACTTC
TRBJ1-3	many	TRBV6-6	-	CASKPEVESSGNTIYF	TGTGCCAGCAAACCAGAGGTGGAAAGCTCTGGAAACACCATATATTTT
TRBJ1-1	-	TRBV18	-	CASSPRQTMNTEAFF	TGTGCCAGCTCACCGAGACAAACTATGAACACTGAAGCTTTCTTT
TRBJ1-6	-	TRBV6-1	-	CASSDMMVLTLHF	TGTGCCAGCAGTGATATGATGGTATTAACCCTCCACTTT
TRBJ2-2	-	TRBV5-6	-	CASSLGQVGNTGELFF	TGTGCCAGCAGCTTGGGACAGGTGGGGAACACCGGGGAGCTGTTTTTT
TRBJ1-5	few	TRBV30	TRBD1	CAWGMTGGNQPQHF	TGTGCCTGGGGAATGACAGGGGGCAATCAGCCCCAGCATTTT
TRBJ2-3	-	TRBV15	TRBD1	CATSMGGQGTDTQYF	TGTGCCACCAGCATGGGGGGACAGGGAACAGATACGCAGTATTTT
TRBJ1-5	once	TRBV5-5	-	CASSGGHNSNQPQHF	TGTGCCAGCAGCGGAGGACACAATAGCAATCAGCCCCAGCATTTT
TRBJ1-2	-	TRBV29-1	-	CSGRDGHGYTF	TGCAGCGGCCGGGACGGACATGGCTACACCTTC
TRBJ2-5	-	TRBV5-1	-	CASSLPQGKETQYF	TGCGCCAGCAGCTTGCCACAGGGAAAAGAGACCCAGTACTTC
TRBJ1-1	few	TRBV2	TRBD1	CASSEQGARKAFF	TGTGCCAGCAGTGAACAGGGGGCTCGGAAAGCTTTCTTT
TRBJ2-5	-	TRBV18	-	CASTRGGSGETQYF	TGTGCCAGCACCAGGGGAGGAAGTGGAGAGACCCAGTACTTC
TRBJ2-3	-	TRBV5-1	-	CASSLDGIGADTQYF	TGCGCCAGCAGCTTGGACGGTATAGGGGCAGATACGCAGTATTTT
TRBJ2-5	-	TRBV5-1	-	CASSFQTRETQYF	TGCGCCAGCAGCTTTCAGACGCGGGAGACCCAGTACTTC
TRBJ1-2	-	TRBV2	-	CASSVGPGRGYTF	TGTGCCAGCAGCGTGGGTCCAGGCCGGGGCTACACCTTC
TRBJ2-3	-	TRBV7-2	-	CASSQTGGSTDTQYF	TGTGCCAGCAGCCAAACAGGAGGAAGCACAGATACGCAGTATTTT
TRBJ1-6	many	TRBV9	-	CASSADGDYNSPLHF	TGTGCCAGCAGCGCAGACGGGGACTATAATTCACCCCTCCACTTT
TRBJ2-2	-	TRBV5-1	-	CASSLVQENTGELFF	TGCGCCAGCAGCTTGGTACAGGAGAACACCGGGGAGCTGTTTTTT
TRBJ1-2	-	TRBV6-1	TRBD1	CASSAEQGRRGYTF	TGTGCCAGCAGTGCTGAACAGGGGCGTAGAGGCTACACCTTC
TRBJ1-1	-	TRBV30	-	CAWSLQGGRGKAFF	TGTGCCTGGAGTCTACAGGGAGGACGGGGTAAAGCTTTCTTT
TRBJ1-1	few	TRBV15	-	CATSRDRGETEAFF	TGTGCCACCAGCAGAGACAGGGGCGAGACTGAAGCTTTCTTT
TRBJ2-5	-	TRBV9	-	CASSVDPLPGVGETQYF	TGTGCCAGCAGCGTAGACCCTCTACCGGGAGTGGGGGAGACCCAGTACTTC